This record concerns one TCR beta chain sequence. Its antigen is unidentified. The data derive from a study of T cells in Graves' hyperthyroidism and ophthalmopathy. Study overall: Initial diagnosis, before any treatment, was when peripheral blood was collected.

RNA transcripts were the template for amplifying TCR beta CDR3 regions. The primer set for the first-round RT-PCR of the TCR CDR3 was HTBI. TCRdb passed the multiplex PCR reads through MiXCR, listing each CDR3 protein once. The sample shows 400,000 or so distinct CDR3 sequences, more than 14% of them seen only once. This CDR3 is 13 amino acids long. Germline CDR1 and CDR2: KGHDR and SFDVKD. V shed 5 bases and J shed 6 bases, with 13 bases lying between them. Study-wide findings and caveats: Researchers report that a 13 V-J model separated ophthalmopathy from stable hyperthyroidism.

Patients were excluded for uncontrolled infection, other autoimmune disease, pregnancy or lactation. Diagnoses rested on clinical symptoms, serum thyroxine and TRAb, thyroid ultrasound and orbital computed tomography. Material: blood. The V call is TRBV24-1, the J call TRBJ2-7; TRBD1 is a possible D gene (6 bases). The receptor's source is a woman in her 30s with Graves' ophthalmopathy. CDR3 region: CATSGAGVGEQYF. CDR3 nucleotide sequence: TGTGCCACCAGTGGGGCAGGGGTTGGCGAGCAGTACTTC.